Below are 23 T cell receptor beta chains sequenced from a single sample in a study of cytomegalovirus exposure and HLA in healthy donors. This table comes from immunoSEQ multiplex PCR, and its TCRdb copy is limited to in-frame clones, with some not included. Here the sample spans under 95,000 clones, approximately 90% being singletons. The sequenced sample was PBMCs. These receptors all stem from a man aged 30-40 years in good health and CMV-seronegative.

The rearrangement links TRBV9 to TRBJ1-3, with unresolved D. Per the germline V gene, CDR1 is SGDLS and CDR2 is YYNGEE. V was trimmed by 0 bases and J by 2 bases, leaving 12 bases between them. The CDR3 is 16 amino acids. In nucleotides, the CDR3 is TGTGCCAGCAGCGTAGCTGGACTGAACCCTGGAAACACCATATATTTT. The encoded protein is CASSVAGLNPGNTIYF.

The rearrangement uses TRBV5-6 and TRBJ1-2; TRBD1 aligns across 9 bases. V shed 7 bases and J 7 bases; nucleotides not matched to a gene: 20. CDR3 size: 17 residues. From germline, CDR1 is SGHDT and CDR2 YYEEEE. DNA for the CDR3: TGTGCCAGCGGCCCGAACTTCGACAGGGGGGCCTTTCTTGGCTACACCTTC. Its protein product is CASGPNFDRGAFLGYTF.

The chain couples TRBV19 to TRBJ1-5; a possible D gene is TRBD1 (5 bases). The V gene lost 3 bases and the J gene lost 0 bases, with 9 bases spanning the gap. The CDR3 has 15 amino acids. The germline CDR1 and CDR2 sequences are LNHDA and SQIVND (reference sequence). CDR3 nucleotide sequence: TGTGCCAGTAGTATTGACAGCTATAGCAATCAGCCCCAGCATTTT. The encoded protein is CASSIDSYSNQPQHF.

DNA of the CDR3: TGTGCCTGGAGCCCCATGGGGAGTTCTGGAAACACCATATATTTT. Its protein is CAWSPMGSSGNTIYF. This chain connects TRBV30 to TRBJ1-3; D call uncertain. With 3 bases removed from V and 1 base from J, the gap between germline ends came to 13 bases. CDR1 is GTSNPN, CDR2 SVGIG, per germline (reference sequence). The CDR3 has 15 amino acids.

This sequence joins TRBV27 and TRBJ2-7; D perhaps matches TRBD2 (5 bases). Trimming shortened V by 7 bases and J by 5 bases, and 12 bases separated the two germline ends. There are 12 residues in the CDR3. CDR1 and CDR2 from the germline V gene are MNHEY and SMNVEV (reference sequence). The CDR3 nucleotides read TGTGCCAGCATTGGACTGACCCACGAGCAGTACTTC. It codes for CASIGLTHEQYF.

The V gene is TRBV11-3, the J gene TRBJ2-7, with D perhaps TRBD2 (5 bases). V lost 4 bases to trimming and J lost 3 bases, with 16 bases between them. Germline CDR1 is SGHNT and CDR2 is YENEEA. CDR3 size: 15 residues. This chain's CDR3 is CASSYGVQESYEQYF. DNA of the CDR3: TGTGCCAGCAGCTACGGGGTGCAGGAAAGCTACGAGCAGTACTTC.

The CDR3, as DNA: TGTGCCTGGAGGGGTGACAGACCCAGCTCTGGAAACACCATATATTTT. Protein sequence: CAWRGDRPSSGNTIYF. The chain links TRBV30 to TRBJ1-3, with a tentative D call TRBD1 (5 bases). CDR1 and CDR2 from the germline V gene are GTSNPN and SVGIG (reference sequence). The V end lost 3 bases, the J end lost 0 bases, and 15 bases lay between the germline ends. The CDR3 consists of 16 residues.

This clone was detected a few times. The rearrangement links TRBV11-2 to TRBJ1-3; D is undetermined. Per the germline V gene, CDR1 is SGHAT and CDR2 is FQNNGV. V was cut by 0 bases and J by 9 bases, with 9 bases left in between. This CDR3 is built from 13 residues. The CDR3 DNA reads as TGTGCCAGCAGCTTAGATCGTAGAGCCACCATATATTTT. Its translation: CASSLDRRATIYF.

A single count supports this clone. The chain is built from TRBV30 and TRBJ2-7; perhaps TRBD1 as D (6 bases). The V and J ends lost 3 bases and 2 bases respectively, with 11 bases between them. Germline CDR1 is GTSNPN and CDR2 is SVGIG (reference sequence). The CDR3 has 13 amino acids. CDR3 sequence: CAWSQGGPYEQYF. CDR3 DNA: TGTGCCTGGAGCCAAGGGGGACCCTACGAGCAGTACTTC.

The chain is built from TRBV4-1 and TRBJ2-2; 9 positions agree with TRBD1. Trimming took 2 bases from V and 6 from J; bases not matched to a gene: 4. The CDR3 extends over 15 amino acids. Germline values: CDR1 MGHRA, CDR2 YSYEKL. CDR3 sequence: CASSQSDRGSGELFF. CDR3 DNA sequence: TGCGCCAGCAGCCAAAGTGACAGGGGGTCCGGGGAGCTGTTTTTT.

The chain employs TRBV9 and TRBJ2-5; 16 bases align to TRBD2. Germline V gene data show CDR1 as SGDLS and CDR2 as YYNGEE. V lost 4 bases to trimming and J lost 4 bases; unmatched junction nucleotides: 16. The CDR3 has 20 amino acids. The CDR3 sequence is CASSISRGTSGRAEGETQYF. The CDR3 nucleotides are TGTGCCAGCAGCATATCCCGTGGGACTAGCGGGAGGGCCGAGGGAGAGACCCAGTACTTC.

This clone was recorded once. V is TRBV5-1 and J is TRBJ2-2; 8 bases match TRBD1. This CDR3 spans 14 amino acids. Trimming removed 7 bases from V and 5 bases from J; junction bases left unmatched: 7. Per the germline V gene, CDR1 is SGHRS and CDR2 is YFSETQ. In DNA, the CDR3 is TGCGCCAGCGGGTCAGGGGGCCGGACCGGGGAGCTGTTTTTT. It yields the protein CASGSGGRTGELFF.

This chain uses TRBV6-5 with TRBJ2-7; perhaps TRBD2 as D (6 bases). Germline CDR1 reads MNHEY; CDR2 reads SVGAGI. This CDR3 comprises 13 residues. V shed 6 bases and J shed 1 base, with 10 bases lying between them. The CDR3 spells CASRGGASYEQYF. CDR3 nucleotides: TGTGCCAGCAGAGGCGGGGCTTCCTACGAGCAGTACTTC.

J is TRBJ2-1 and V is TRBV18; no definite D call. CDR3 length: 13 residues. CDR1 is KGHSH and CDR2 is LQKENI in the germline V gene. V shed 5 bases and J shed 8 bases, with 13 bases lying between them. CDR3 amino acids: CASSLSRFDEQFF. The CDR3 nucleotides are TGTGCCAGCTCATTGTCTAGATTCGATGAGCAGTTCTTC.

About this clone itself: This same CDR3 is encoded by further DNA sequences in the sample. The V call is TRBV5-1, the J call TRBJ1-1; 8 positions agree with TRBD1. The junction had 2 bases not matched to a gene; V was cut back by 3 bases and J by 1 base. Per germline, CDR1 SGHRS and CDR2 YFSETQ. The CDR3 is 14 amino acids. CDR3 in DNA: TGCGCCAGCAGCTCAGGGACAGGGAACACTGAAGCTTTCTTT. This codes for CASSSGTGNTEAFF.

The rearrangement links TRBV19 to TRBJ2-5; 7 bases are a match to TRBD2. Per the germline V gene, CDR1 is LNHDA and CDR2 is SQIVND (reference sequence). V shed 3 bases, J shed 5 bases, and the junction held 6 bases outside the gene matches. The CDR3 covers 14 residues. CDR3 coding DNA: TGTGCCAGTAGTATTTGGCGGGAGAGGGAGACCCAGTACTTC. The encoded protein is CASSIWRERETQYF.

This chain connects TRBV27 to TRBJ1-6; 7 bases match TRBD1. The CDR3 extends over 14 amino acids. With 5 bases clipped from V and 8 bases from J, the junction kept 6 bases outside the gene matches. In germline, CDR1 is MNHEY, CDR2 SMNVEV (reference sequence). The CDR3: CASSRQGLDSPLHF. CDR3 nucleotide sequence: TGTGCCAGCAGTAGACAGGGATTGGATTCACCCCTCCACTTT.

V is TRBV6-5 and J is TRBJ2-3, with D uncertain. V lost 6 bases and J 3 bases, leaving 10 bases between the germline ends. The length of the CDR3 is 13 residues. Germline CDR1 reads MNHEY; CDR2 reads SVGAGI. CDR3 sequence: CASRSQATDTQYF. In DNA, the CDR3 is TGTGCCAGCAGAAGCCAGGCAACAGATACGCAGTATTTT.

V usage is TRBV19 and J usage is TRBJ2-2, with TRBD2 matching over 8 bases. The CDR3 runs 11 residues. J was trimmed by 6 bases and V by 10 bases; bases with no gene match: 1. Germline CDR1 LNHDA, CDR2 SQIVND (reference sequence). DNA of the CDR3: TGTGCCACCGGGGGGGCCGGGGAGCTGTTTTTT. This codes for CATGGAGELFF. The complete variable domain, with remaining parts taken from reference TRBV19 and TRBJ2-2, reads DGGITQSPKYLFRKEGQNVTLSCEQNLNHDAMYWYRQDPGQGLRLIYYSQIVNDFQKGDIAEGYSVSREKKESFPLTVTSAQKNPTAFYLCATGGAGELFFGEGSRLTVL.

V is TRBV6-5 and J is TRBJ1-2, with 8 positions matching TRBD1. V lost 6 bases and J lost 8; bases outside the gene matches: 14. This CDR3 spans 15 amino acids. The V gene's germline CDR1 is MNHEY and CDR2 SVGAGI. The CDR3 nucleotides are TGTGCCAGCAGGGTTCAAGGCCAGGGGGCTCGGGGCTACACCTTC. Encoded protein: CASRVQGQGARGYTF.

The chain has TRBV7-9 and TRBJ1-1, with TRBD1 matching 8 bases. J was trimmed by 4 bases and V by 5 bases; bases with no gene match: 9. This CDR3 contains 15 residues. Germline CDR1 SEHNR, CDR2 FQNEAQ (reference sequence). The CDR3 is CASSPTGTGLTEAFF. The CDR3 nucleotides read TGTGCCAGCAGCCCAACCGGGACAGGTCTCACTGAAGCTTTCTTT.

The chain is built from TRBV4-1 and TRBJ1-1, with 9 positions matching TRBD1. J lost 9 bases, V lost 5 bases, and 10 bases had no gene match. Germline V CDR1 and CDR2: MGHRA, YSYEKL. The length of the CDR3 is 14 residues. CDR3 DNA sequence: TGCGCCAGCAGCTCGCCGGGACAGGGCGTAAAAGCTTTCTTT. It translates to CASSSPGQGVKAFF.

The V call is TRBV6-4, the J call TRBJ1-2, with 7 positions matching TRBD1. Germline V gene lookup returns CDR1 MRHNA and CDR2 SNTAGT. The CDR3 contains 13 residues. J lost 8 bases, V lost 0 bases, and 3 bases had no gene match. CDR3 amino acids: CASSDSTGEGYTF. The CDR3 coding sequence is TGTGCCAGCAGTGACTCCACAGGGGAGGGCTACACCTTC.